A single sample gave rise to the 19 T cell receptor beta chains below, sequenced in a study of shared clonotypes between healthy human individuals. Data came from immunoSEQ multiplex PCR; TCRdb stores just in-frame clones and leaves some out. The table has more than 2 million clones, roughly 96% seen once. Sequenced material: naive CD4+ T cells sorted from blood. Noted subset: CD45RA+ positively selected. Every receptor here comes from a man aged 18 to 29 in good health.

The chain employs TRBV29-1 and TRBJ1-3; D is undetermined. Germline V gene sequence: CDR1 SQVTM, CDR2 ANQGSEA. V shed 7 bases and J shed 0 bases, with 10 bases lying between them. The CDR3 is 13 amino acids. CDR3 sequence reads: CSALRSSGNTIYF. The DNA for the CDR3 is TGCAGCGCCCTCAGGAGCTCTGGAAACACCATATATTTT.

The chain has TRBV5-6 and TRBJ2-5; D ambiguous. There are 15 residues in the CDR3. Trimming shortened V by 0 bases and J by 1 base, and 10 bases separated the two germline ends. Germline V CDR1 and CDR2: SGHDT, YYEEEE. The CDR3: CASSLVALIQETQYF. CDR3 nucleotide sequence: TGTGCCAGCAGCTTGGTTGCCCTAATCCAAGAGACCCAGTACTTC.

J is TRBJ2-5 and V is TRBV5-4; tentatively, D is TRBD1 or TRBD2 (5 bases each). Deletions cut 0 bases from V and 4 bases from J, with 10 bases between. The V gene's germline CDR1 is SGHNT and CDR2 YYREEE (reference sequence). CDR3 length: 14 residues. The CDR3 region has the DNA TGTGCCAGCAGCTTGGCTACGGGACGAGAGACCCAGTACTTC. Amino acids: CASSLATGRETQYF.

This clone was seen once. The gene calls are TRBV7-2 and TRBJ2-7; D not resolved. The V gene lost 6 bases and the J gene lost 4 bases, with 13 bases spanning the gap. This CDR3 has 13 residues. Looked up from germline, CDR1 is SGHTA and CDR2 is FQGNSA. CDR3 residues: CASSSPQRYEQYF. The CDR3 DNA is TGTGCCAGCAGTTCACCCCAACGGTACGAGCAGTACTTC.

This clone was seen only once. The chain couples TRBV13 to TRBJ2-2; D perhaps matches TRBD2 (5 bases). The germline V gene encodes CDR1 PRHDT and CDR2 FYEKMQ (reference sequence). Trimming stripped 4 bases from V and 2 bases from J, with 8 bases between. The CDR3 loop spans 14 amino acids. The CDR3 DNA sequence: TGTGCCAGCAGCTCCCGGGGAAACACCGGGGAGCTGTTTTTT. Its protein is CASSSRGNTGELFF. Full variable domain (remainder filled in from reference TRBV13 and TRBJ2-2): AAGVIQSPRHLIKEKRETATLKCYPIPRHDTVYWYQQGPGQDPQFLISFYEKMQSDKGSIPDRFSAQQFSDYHSELNMSSLELGDSALYFCASSSRGNTGELFFGEGSRLTVL.

The chain carries TRBV30 and TRBJ1-5, with TRBD1 identical over 8 bases. Germline V CDR1 and CDR2: GTSNPN, SVGIG (reference sequence). V was pared by 1 base and J by 0 bases, with 5 bases of the junction left unmatched. The CDR3 spans 16 residues. CDR3 nucleotide sequence: TGTGCCTGGAGTGCTGGACAGGGTTATAGCAATCAGCCCCAGCATTTT. It encodes CAWSAGQGYSNQPQHF.

CDR3 nucleotides: TGCGCCAGCAGTGAGTACGTGTATGGTGGCTACACCTTC. Its translation: CASSEYVYGGYTF. The J gene is TRBJ1-2, the V gene TRBV10-2; D unclear. Germline V CDR1 and CDR2: WSHSY, SAAADI. The CDR3 extends over 13 amino acids. Trimming left V 1 base short and J 7 bases short, with 10 bases between.

The chain joins TRBV5-4 to TRBJ2-7; tentatively, D is TRBD1 (5 bases). Trimming took off 0 bases at V and 0 bases at J, with 10 bases between the two ends. This CDR3 has 15 residues. CDR1 is SGHNT, CDR2 YYREEE, per germline (reference sequence). CDR3 sequence (DNA): TGTGCCAGCAGCTTGGGGCAGGGATTCTCCTACGAGCAGTACTTC. Its protein product is CASSLGQGFSYEQYF.

The chain carries TRBV4-1 and TRBJ1-2; a weak D match, TRBD1 (6 bases). The CDR3 has 16 residues. Per the germline V gene, CDR1 is MGHRA and CDR2 is YSYEKL. V shed 1 base and J shed 5 bases, with 17 bases lying between them. The CDR3 DNA is TGCGCCAGCAGCCAAGCCGCGGACAGAAGCTTTTATGGCTACACCTTC. This gives the protein CASSQAADRSFYGYTF.

This rearrangement joins TRBV5-1 to TRBJ1-5; TRBD1 is a possible D gene (5 bases). Trimming shortened V by 5 bases and J by 4 bases, and 10 bases separated the two germline ends. This CDR3 spans 13 amino acids. CDR1 and CDR2 from the germline V gene are SGHRS and YFSETQ. CDR3 loop: CASSQDRNQPQHF. The CDR3 nucleotides are TGCGCCAGCAGTCAAGACAGAAATCAGCCCCAGCATTTT.

The J gene is TRBJ1-6, the V gene TRBV7-9; a possible D gene is TRBD1 (6 bases). V was trimmed by 5 bases and J by 4 bases, leaving 12 bases between them. CDR3 size: 15 residues. Germline CDR1 reads SEHNR; CDR2 reads FQNEAQ (reference sequence). Written as DNA, the CDR3 is TGTGCCAGCAGCGGAGGGGACAATTATAATTCACCCCTCCACTTT. Translating it yields CASSGGDNYNSPLHF. Looking up the rest from reference TRBV7-9 and TRBJ1-6 gives the full variable domain: DTGVSQNPRHKITKRGQNVTFRCDPISEHNRLYWYRQTLGQGPEFLTYFQNEAQLEKSRLLSDRFSAERPKGSFSTLEIQRTEQGDSAMYLCASSGGDNYNSPLHFGNGTRLTVT.

The chain links TRBV4-3 to TRBJ1-2, with 8 bases that match TRBD1. The CDR3 is 15 amino acids. After removal of 0 bases from V and 7 bases from J, the junction contained 7 bases not matched to a gene. The germline gives CDR1 LGHNA, CDR2 YSLEER. CDR3 protein: CASSQDLWTGFGYTF. The DNA for the CDR3 is TGCGCCAGCAGCCAAGACCTTTGGACAGGGTTTGGCTACACCTTC.

In this sample, this clone turned up a few times. Other DNA variants within this sample encode the same CDR3. The chain combines TRBV5-6 with TRBJ2-5, with D unresolved. The CDR3 is 13 residues long. Germline CDR1 reads SGHDT; CDR2 reads YYEEEE. The V end lost 0 bases, the J end lost 4 bases, and 7 bases lay between the germline ends. The CDR3 reads CASSLGSTETQYF. The CDR3 DNA reads TGTGCCAGCAGCTTGGGTAGCACAGAGACCCAGTACTTC.

The rearrangement uses TRBV7-2 and TRBJ1-1; 10 positions agree with TRBD1. The germline V gene encodes CDR1 SGHTA and CDR2 FQGNSA. The CDR3 loop spans 15 amino acids. After removal of 5 bases from V and 1 base from J, the junction contained 4 bases not matched to a gene. CDR3 in amino acids: CASSAGTGENTEAFF. In DNA form, the CDR3 reads TGTGCCAGCAGCGCTGGGACAGGGGAGAACACTGAAGCTTTCTTT.

The rearrangement links TRBV12-5 to TRBJ2-3; 9 positions agree with TRBD2. This CDR3 contains 15 residues. Per the germline V gene, CDR1 is LGHNT and CDR2 is FRNRAP. The J segment lost 5 bases and the V segment lost 4 bases, leaving 7 bases of the junction unmatched. The CDR3 loop is CASGSLAGDGDTQYF. The CDR3 DNA follows: TGTGCTAGTGGTTCATTAGCGGGAGATGGAGATACGCAGTATTTT.

V is TRBV2 and J is TRBJ2-3, with a weak D call TRBD2 (7 bases). The CDR3 totals 16 residues. CDR1 SNHLY and CDR2 FYNNEI come from the germline V gene. Deletions cut 6 bases from V and 5 bases from J, with 21 bases between. The CDR3 sequence is CASSALSLGGQDTQYF. Here the CDR3 DNA reads TGTGCCAGCAGCGCATTATCCTTGGGGGGGCAAGATACGCAGTATTTT.

The CDR3 is CASSHTGALPEAFF. CDR3 nucleotide sequence: TGTGCCAGCAGTCATACAGGGGCGCTACCTGAAGCTTTCTTT. The chain uses TRBV7-9 and TRBJ1-1; TRBD1 aligns across 7 bases. Germline V gene sequence: CDR1 SEHNR, CDR2 FQNEAQ (reference sequence). This CDR3 comprises 14 residues. Trimming at V came to 6 bases and at J to 6 bases, leaving 10 bases not matched to a gene.

The chain links TRBV7-2 to TRBJ1-3; D unclear. The CDR3 is 13 residues long. V was shortened by 5 bases and J by 3 bases, with 8 bases between the two germline ends. Looked up from germline, CDR1 is SGHTA and CDR2 is FQGNSA. In DNA, the CDR3 is TGTGCCAGCAGCCGATTAGATGGAAACACCATATATTTT. It translates to CASSRLDGNTIYF.

The chain carries TRBV7-2 and TRBJ2-3, with D possibly matching TRBD1 (6 bases). Looked up from germline, CDR1 is SGHTA and CDR2 is FQGNSA. V lost 6 bases and J 8 bases, leaving 21 bases between the germline ends. This CDR3 comprises 15 residues. The CDR3 here is CASSSLRGAPGTQYF. CDR3 DNA sequence: TGTGCCAGCAGTTCTCTCAGGGGAGCCCCGGGTACGCAGTATTTT.